These 17 T cell receptor beta chains came from one sample sequenced in a study of shared clonotypes between healthy human individuals. Here immunoSEQ multiplex PCR was the method, and the copy in TCRdb shows in-frame clones only, minus some. The sample contains under 350,000 clones, around nine tenths of which appear only once. The sequenced sample consisted of memory CD8+ T cells sorted from blood. Sample subset: CD45RO+ cells pooled with CCR7-negative TemRA cells. All receptors come from a young man in good health.

The DNA of the CDR3 is TGTGCCAGCAGGGGGACCGGGGAGCTGTTTTTT. This codes for CASRGTGELFF. The rearrangement uses TRBV11-2 and TRBJ2-2; D is unresolved. Per germline, CDR1 SGHAT and CDR2 FQNNGV. V lost 6 bases and J lost 5, with 4 bases in between. The CDR3 totals 11 residues.

J is TRBJ1-2 and V is TRBV18; D may be TRBD1 (5 bases). Germline-derived CDR1 and CDR2 are KGHSH and LQKENI. The CDR3 sequence is 13 residues long. V lost 3 bases and J lost 4, with 9 bases in between. This CDR3 reads CASSPGRVYGYTF. Written as DNA, the CDR3 is TGTGCCAGCTCACCCGGCAGGGTCTATGGCTACACCTTC.

The CDR3 bases are TGCGCCAGCAGCCAAGACCGACAGGGCTACGAGCAGTACTTC. Translation: CASSQDRQGYEQYF. V and J are TRBV4-3 and TRBJ2-7; 7 bases match TRBD1. The CDR3 spans 14 residues. V lost 0 bases to trimming and J lost 3 bases; unmatched junction nucleotides: 2. CDR1 and CDR2 from the germline V gene are LGHNA and YSLEER.

This clone came up a few times. The chain uses TRBV28 and TRBJ2-3, with D possibly TRBD1 on 7 matching bases. V lost 6 bases and J 1 base, leaving 14 bases between the germline ends. The CDR3 spans 15 residues. The germline gives CDR1 MDHEN, CDR2 SYDVKM. The CDR3 bases are TGTGCCAGCAGGGAGGAGGGGGCGCGCACAGATACGCAGTATTTT. Protein product: CASREEGARTDTQYF. Looking up the rest from reference TRBV28 and TRBJ2-3 gives the full variable domain: DVKVTQSSRYLVKRTGEKVFLECVQDMDHENMFWYRQDPGLGLRLIYFSYDVKMKEKGDIPEGYSVSREKKERFSLILESASTNQTSMYLCASREEGARTDTQYFGPGTRLTVL.

This clone appeared once. V is TRBV30 and J is TRBJ2-1, with 8 bases fitting TRBD2. The V gene end was trimmed by 3 bases and the J gene end by 5 bases; junction bases not matched to a gene: 12. This CDR3 has 16 amino acids. The germline CDR1 and CDR2 sequences are GTSNPN and SVGIG (reference sequence). As DNA, the CDR3 is TGTGCCTGGAGCCCCGACGGCGGGAGGTTACACAATGAGCAGTTCTTC. Translation gives CAWSPDGGRLHNEQFF.

The chain has TRBV28 and TRBJ1-1, with 7 positions matching TRBD1. The CDR3 length is 15 residues. Germline-derived CDR1 and CDR2 are MDHEN and SYDVKM. With V trimmed by 3 bases and J by 3 bases, 7 bases remained unmatched. The CDR3 DNA is TGTGCCAGCAGTTTTGCAGGGGGTGCGGACACTGAAGCTTTCTTT. Amino acids: CASSFAGGADTEAFF.

The rearrangement uses TRBV7-2 and TRBJ2-2; D possibly corresponds to TRBD2 (5 bases). This CDR3 is built from 15 residues. Germline-derived CDR1 and CDR2 are SGHTA and FQGNSA. V was cut by 0 bases and J by 4 bases, with 9 bases left in between. CDR3 bases: TGTGCCAGCAGCTTAGCGAGGGCCCGCACCGGGGAGCTGTTTTTT. As protein: CASSLARARTGELFF.

The chain uses TRBV9 and TRBJ1-2; 10 bases agree with TRBD1. Germline CDR1 and CDR2: SGDLS and YYNGEE. After removal of 4 bases from V and 8 bases from J, the junction contained 11 bases not matched to a gene. This CDR3 spans 15 amino acids. CDR3 sequence (DNA): TGTGCCAGCAGCCCAGGTCTGGGACAGGGGAGCGGCTACACCTTC. Its protein is CASSPGLGQGSGYTF.

The chain is built from TRBV27 and TRBJ1-5; 10 bases agree with TRBD1. The CDR3 is made up of 17 amino acids. Per the germline V gene, CDR1 is MNHEY and CDR2 is SMNVEV (reference sequence). Germline trimming cut 6 bases from V and 5 bases from J; bases unmatched to any gene: 13. DNA of the CDR3: TGTGCCAGCAGCTCCCACGACAGGGGGCGCGGCGATCAGCCCCAGCATTTT. Protein: CASSSHDRGRGDQPQHF.

The chain recombines TRBV11-2 with TRBJ2-1; unclear D gene. Trimming took 5 bases from V and 8 from J, leaving 10 bases between them. The CDR3 consists of 12 residues. Germline-derived CDR1 and CDR2 are SGHAT and FQNNGV. CDR3 in amino acids: CASSPGSDEQFF. The CDR3 nucleotides read TGTGCCAGCAGCCCCGGATCTGATGAGCAGTTCTTC.

V usage is TRBV11-2 and J usage is TRBJ2-1; the D call may be TRBD1 or TRBD2 (5 bases each). The germline V gene encodes CDR1 SGHAT and CDR2 FQNNGV. V was cut by 6 bases and J by 1 base, with 16 bases left in between. The CDR3 sequence is 16 residues long. The CDR3 is CASSWTGQLSYNEQFF. CDR3 nucleotides: TGTGCCAGCAGTTGGACGGGGCAATTGTCCTACAATGAGCAGTTCTTC. The full variable domain, with the rest looked up from reference TRBV11-2 and TRBJ2-1, is EAGVAQSPRYKIIEKRQSVAFWCNPISGHATLYWYQQILGQGPKLLIQFQNNGVVDDSQLPKDRFSAERLKGVDSTLKIQPAKLEDSAVYLCASSWTGQLSYNEQFFGPGTRLTVL.

This chain joins TRBV15 and TRBJ2-7, with a weak D call TRBD2 (6 bases). Germline CDR1 reads LNHNV; CDR2 reads YYDKDF (reference sequence). Trimming left V 4 bases short and J 5 bases short, with 24 bases between. This CDR3 contains 17 residues. CDR3 sequence: CATSTVPPPGELDEQYF. The CDR3 DNA reads as TGTGCCACCAGCACTGTCCCACCCCCGGGAGAGCTGGACGAGCAGTACTTC.

The chain is built from TRBV6-5 and TRBJ1-5; D may be TRBD1 (6 bases). CDR3 length equals 15 residues. Trimming took off 6 bases at V and 6 bases at J, with 18 bases between the two ends. The germline CDR1 and CDR2 sequences are MNHEY and SVGAGI. CDR3 bases: TGTGCCAGCAGCGAGGGGGGCTTCGGTTTTCAGCCCCAGCATTTT. Translation: CASSEGGFGFQPQHF.

This rearrangement joins TRBV6-4 to TRBJ2-2; no clear D gene. With 8 bases removed from V and 4 bases from J, the gap between germline ends came to 8 bases. Germline V lookup: CDR1 MRHNA, CDR2 SNTAGT. CDR3 length: 12 amino acids. CDR3 in amino acids: CASLDPTGELFF. DNA of the CDR3: TGTGCCAGCCTAGACCCCACCGGGGAGCTGTTTTTT.

The chain couples TRBV28 to TRBJ2-5, with no clear D. V dropped 4 bases and J dropped 2 bases, with 11 bases sitting between them. Germline CDR1 is MDHEN and CDR2 is SYDVKM. This CDR3 region has 14 residues. The CDR3 protein is CASSWAGPQETQYF. CDR3 nucleotides: TGTGCCAGCAGTTGGGCAGGACCTCAAGAGACCCAGTACTTC.

V usage is TRBV15 and J usage is TRBJ1-4; D is unresolved. V was pared by 1 base and J by 3 bases, with 9 bases between. This CDR3 region has 15 residues. Germline V lookup: CDR1 LNHNV, CDR2 YYDKDF (reference sequence). CDR3 protein: CATSRACVPNEKLFF. CDR3 DNA sequence: TGTGCCACCAGCAGAGCGTGTGTCCCTAATGAAAAACTGTTTTTT. Variable domain in full (rest from reference TRBV15 and TRBJ1-4): DAMVIQNPRYQVTQFGKPVTLSCSQTLNHNVMYWYQQKSSQAPKLLFHYYDKDFNNEADTPDNFQSRRPNTSFCFLDIRSPGLGDTAMYLCATSRACVPNEKLFFGSGTQLSVL.

The V call is TRBV29-1, the J call TRBJ2-7, with D perhaps matching TRBD1 (6 bases). The CDR3 sequence is 14 residues long. The V gene's germline CDR1 is SQVTM and CDR2 ANQGSEA. Trimming took off 0 bases at V and 3 bases at J, with 12 bases between the two ends. The CDR3 protein is CSVEDGQGSYEQYF. The CDR3 DNA sequence: TGCAGCGTTGAAGATGGGCAGGGGAGCTACGAGCAGTACTTC.